This entry describes one T cell receptor (beta chain). The specificity of this receptor is unknown. No base qualities exist here, and no much larger clone lies one base off it. The entry originates in a study of blood T cells in healthy people across ages (dated by TCRdb to about 2015). With regard to the full study: In model experiments, template switching captured roughly one uniquely barcoded TCR beta cDNA molecule for every two T cells. Using the same blood draw, the study looked at two additional independent replicas of 1 million unique cDNA reads for two donors, one aged 18 to 30 and the other aged 80 or older. The donors were split into four age groups: young (average about 16 years), middle-aged (roughly 39), aged (roughly 60) and long-lived (roughly 80). The study measured age-related changes in TCR beta repertoire diversity using deep sequencing normalized with unique cDNA molecular identifiers. To avoid experimental bias, donors of different ages were randomly spread across the sequencing lanes.

The study at large found these results: Observed TCR beta diversity per million T cells fell roughly linearly with age, and a significant reduction was already apparent by age approximately 41. There was a strong correlation between observed TCR beta diversity and the percentage of naive T cells measured by flow cytometry. Estimates of total diversity from one million sequenced T cells were regarded as lower bounds and underestimates. Donor CMV infection status was unknown, potentially confounding age-related changes in expanded clonotypes. Compared with the aged group, more naive CD4+ T cells, fewer expanded clones and increased TCR diversity were shown by the long-lived group, suggesting age selection. Bulk unsorted PBMC profiling prevented conclusive comparison of naive and antigen-experienced compartments.

Between the V and J ends, shortened by 1 base and 4 bases respectively, the junction contains 11 bases. The CDR3 holds 15 amino acids from the cysteine to the phenylalanine. The CDR3 DNA has 45 bases and is translated from base 1. CDR1 and CDR2 were assigned from the germline V gene (reference sequence) as LGHDT and YNNKEL. Donors were 35 to 40 systemically healthy Caucasian individuals from Russia aged roughly 6 to 90 years. Each donor gave about 10 milliliters of peripheral blood, drawn into EDTA-treated Vacutainer tubes. PBMCs were isolated by Ficoll-Paque density-gradient centrifugation, with at least 6 million obtained per sample. Total RNA, at least 6 micrograms per sample, was extracted from PBMCs with Trizol reagent. The percentages of naive CD45RAhigh/CD27high T cells were determined by flow cytometry on a PBMC aliquot from every donor. Libraries were prepared through 5' RACE. The reads were generated on an Illumina HiSeq 2500. The second PCR ran for roughly 6 to 11 cycles and used a J-beta primer mix along with a sample-barcoded 5' primer. A unique molecular identifier was introduced onto each TCR beta cDNA molecule by a template-switch 5' adaptor carrying 12 random nucleotides. At least 2.5 million CDR3-containing paired-end reads were obtained from each sample. The Mint cDNA synthesis kit, primed by a TRBC-specific oligonucleotide, was used to synthesize first-strand cDNA from all RNA. After uracil-DNA glycosylase treatment, a first 18-cycle PCR used universal primers M1SS and BC2_uni_R on all cDNA. Per the source publication's procedure: For normalization, 1 million high-quality reads were randomly selected from each sample, with every read carrying a distinct molecular identifier. Reads sharing molecular identifiers were discarded rather than binned into consensus sequences. MiTCR, run with a Q25 quality threshold and the strictest error-elimination algorithm, handled CDR3 identification, clonotype clustering and error correction. Lower-bound total TCR beta diversity was estimated with a nonparametric unseen species model using Euler transformation. The raw public reads went through TCRdb reprocessing: fastp at Q25, MiXCR clone calling, in-frame beta chains kept. For every CDR3 protein sequence, its rows merge into one entry that carries the most common genes and DNA. Clone size and V and J calls follow TCRdb, not the original study. Here the sample has under 800,000 distinct CDR3 sequences; more than 40% occur a single time. The ten largest clonotypes hold roughly 19% of the sample.

The TCR sequence derives from a woman in her sixties in good health. Specimen: blood. The chain couples TRBV3-1 to TRBJ2-1, with the D gene uncertain. CDR3 protein: CASSQVGAVYNEQFF. The nucleotides read TGTGCCAGCAGCCAAGTTGGCGCGGTTTACAATGAGCAGTTCTTC.